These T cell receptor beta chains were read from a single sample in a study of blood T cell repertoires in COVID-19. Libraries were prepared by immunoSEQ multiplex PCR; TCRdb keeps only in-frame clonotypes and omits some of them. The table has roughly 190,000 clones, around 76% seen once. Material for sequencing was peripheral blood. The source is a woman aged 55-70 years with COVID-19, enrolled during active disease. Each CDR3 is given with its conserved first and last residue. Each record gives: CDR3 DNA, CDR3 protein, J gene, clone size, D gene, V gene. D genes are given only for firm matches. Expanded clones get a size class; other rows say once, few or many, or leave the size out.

cdr3_nt: TGTGCCAGCAGCCTACAGGGGTTCCACGAGCAGTACTTC
cdr3_aa: CASSLQGFHEQYF
j_call: TRBJ2-7
clone_size: .
d_call: TRBD1
v_call: TRBV27

cdr3_nt: TGTGCCAGCAGAACGCCGGGATCCTCTGGAAACACCATATATTTT
cdr3_aa: CASRTPGSSGNTIYF
j_call: TRBJ1-3
clone_size: .
d_call: .
v_call: TRBV3-1/TRBV3-2

cdr3_nt: TGTGCCAGCTCACCACCAGGCCGGGGTAGCAATGAGCAGTTCTTC
cdr3_aa: CASSPPGRGSNEQFF
j_call: TRBJ2-1
clone_size: .
d_call: .
v_call: TRBV18

cdr3_nt: TGTGCCAGCAGTCGAGGACAGGGGTACACTGAAGCTTTCTTT
cdr3_aa: CASSRGQGYTEAFF
j_call: TRBJ1-1
clone_size: .
d_call: TRBD1
v_call: TRBV6-5

cdr3_nt: TGTGCCAGCAGTGATCTAGCGGGGGCCCGGGGGGAGCAGTTCTTC
cdr3_aa: CASSDLAGARGEQFF
j_call: TRBJ2-1
clone_size: .
d_call: TRBD2
v_call: TRBV2

cdr3_nt: TGTGCCAGCAAGGGGCAGGCAAAAGAAGCTTTCTTT
cdr3_aa: CASKGQAKEAFF
j_call: TRBJ1-1
clone_size: .
d_call: .
v_call: TRBV28

cdr3_nt: TGCGCCAGCAGCTTGGTGGGCAGGGGTGTGACTAATGAAAAACTGTTTTTT
cdr3_aa: CASSLVGRGVTNEKLFF
j_call: TRBJ1-4
clone_size: .
d_call: .
v_call: TRBV5-1

cdr3_nt: TGTGCCAGCAGTTCGATGGGGGGGAATTACTATGGCTACACCTTC
cdr3_aa: CASSSMGGNYYGYTF
j_call: TRBJ1-2
clone_size: few
d_call: .
v_call: TRBV6-2/TRBV6-3

cdr3_nt: TGTGCCACCAGTGAATCGGGACAGATACAGCCCCAGCATTTT
cdr3_aa: CATSESGQIQPQHF
j_call: TRBJ1-5
clone_size: .
d_call: TRBD1
v_call: TRBV24-1

cdr3_nt: TGTGCCAGCAGCTTGGCCCAGGGGGGCACTGAAGCTTTCTTT
cdr3_aa: CASSLAQGGTEAFF
j_call: TRBJ1-1
clone_size: .
d_call: TRBD1
v_call: TRBV5-4